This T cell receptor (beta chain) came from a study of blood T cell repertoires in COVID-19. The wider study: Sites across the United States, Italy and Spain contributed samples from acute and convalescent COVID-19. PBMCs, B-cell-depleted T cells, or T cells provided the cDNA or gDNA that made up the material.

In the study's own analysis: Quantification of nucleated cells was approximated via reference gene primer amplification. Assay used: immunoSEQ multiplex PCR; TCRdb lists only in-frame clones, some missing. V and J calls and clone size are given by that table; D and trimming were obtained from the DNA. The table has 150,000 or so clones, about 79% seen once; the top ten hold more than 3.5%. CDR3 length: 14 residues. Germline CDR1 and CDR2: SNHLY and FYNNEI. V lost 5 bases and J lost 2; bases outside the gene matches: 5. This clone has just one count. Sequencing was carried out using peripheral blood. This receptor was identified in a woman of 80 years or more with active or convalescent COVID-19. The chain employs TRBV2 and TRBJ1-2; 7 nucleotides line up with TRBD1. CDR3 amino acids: CASSRSGGNYGYTF. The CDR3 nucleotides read TGTGCCAGCAGTCGGTCAGGGGGGAACTATGGCTACACCTTC. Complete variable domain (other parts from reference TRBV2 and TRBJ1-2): EPEVTQTPSHQVTQMGQEVILRCVPISNHLYFYWYRQILGQKVEFLVSFYNNEISEKSEIFDDQFSVERPDGSNFTLKIRSTKLEDSAMYFCASSRSGGNYGYTFGSGTRLTVV.